This TCR beta chain originates from a study of blood T cell repertoires in COVID-19. In the study overall: Samples of COVID-19 (acute and convalescent) were obtained from the United States, Italy and Spain.

This clone appeared once. Patients from Seattle were sampled longitudinally, starting during active infection. Sequencing was performed with immunoSEQ multiplex PCR; in TCRdb, only in-frame clones are kept and a portion is missing. Of more than 85,000 clones detected, 85% to 90% appear once; the ten largest clones hold around 1.9%. The CDR3 loop spans 15 amino acids. V trimming: 1 base; J trimming: 2 bases; junction bases outside the gene matches: 2. Germline V gene sequence: CDR1 SGHDT, CDR2 YYEEEE. The sample consisted of peripheral blood. The clonotype comes from a man aged 50 to 60 with COVID-19, enrolled during active disease. This sequence joins TRBV5-6 and TRBJ2-1; TRBD2 matches at 8 bases. CDR3 residues: CASSLWRGAYNEQFF. The DNA of the CDR3 is TGTGCCAGCAGCTTGTGGCGGGGGGCCTACAATGAGCAGTTCTTC.